This T cell receptor beta chain was found in a study of shared clonotypes between healthy human individuals. Notes on this clone: What it recognizes is unknown.

The CDR3 length is 15 residues. CDR1 and CDR2 (germline): MNHNS, SASEGT. Trimming removed 2 bases from V and 7 bases from J, with 15 bases in between. Assay used: immunoSEQ multiplex PCR; TCRdb lists only in-frame clones, some missing. The data show approximately 2.3 million clones, with approximately 93% seen just once and about 0.39% held by the top ten. All participating donors were Caucasian adults from Nashville, Tennessee. Study-level points and caveats: Non-shared clonotypes had lower generation probabilities than those shared by all four donors.

Source material: naive CD4+ T cells from PBMCs. Regarding subset: CD45RA+ positively selected. This rearrangement joins TRBV6-1 to TRBJ1-5; D may be TRBD1 (5 bases). The TCR was taken from a man younger than 30 in good health. Some clones in this sample may be carry-over from other donors' samples. DNA of the CDR3: TGTGCCAGCAGTGAAATCGGAGCCGAGGGGCAGCCCCAGCATTTT. As protein: CASSEIGAEGQPQHF.